The 2 T cell receptor beta chains below all came from one sample that was sequenced in a study of cytomegalovirus exposure and HLA in healthy donors. PCR primers comprised 60 Vbeta and 13 Jbeta primers. Generated by immunoSEQ multiplex PCR, the TCRdb table keeps only in-frame clones and is missing some. The data contain some 150,000 clones, 70% to 90% of them singletons. Sequencing was carried out using PBMCs. All receptors come from a woman aged 25-40 years in good health and CMV-seronegative.

The chain couples TRBV4-1 to TRBJ1-2, with 11 positions matching TRBD1. Germline values: CDR1 MGHRA, CDR2 YSYEKL. The CDR3 runs 14 residues. The trim removed 3 bases at V and 5 bases at J, leaving 2 bases unmatched. CDR3 amino acids: CASSQGDRGYGYTF. CDR3 DNA: TGCGCCAGCAGCCAGGGGGACAGGGGGTATGGCTACACCTTC.

The V and J genes are TRBV29-1 and TRBJ2-3, with TRBD2 identical over 8 bases. The CDR3 is made up of 15 amino acids. Germline V gene sequence: CDR1 SQVTM, CDR2 ANQGSEA. Trimming took 4 bases from V and 2 from J; bases not matched to a gene: 8. In DNA, the CDR3 is TGCAGCGTTGGGATGGGCGGGGGGTTCACAGATACGCAGTATTTT. This sequence encodes CSVGMGGGFTDTQYF.